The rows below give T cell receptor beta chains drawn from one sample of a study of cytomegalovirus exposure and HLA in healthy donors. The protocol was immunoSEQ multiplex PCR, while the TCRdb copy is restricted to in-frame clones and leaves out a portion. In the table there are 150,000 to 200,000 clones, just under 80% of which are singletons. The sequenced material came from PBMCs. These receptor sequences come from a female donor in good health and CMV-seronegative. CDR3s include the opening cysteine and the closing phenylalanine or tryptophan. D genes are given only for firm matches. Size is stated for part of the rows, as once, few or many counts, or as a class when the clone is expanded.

CDR3 protein: CSSSLAAGGKTYEQYF; CDR3 DNA: TGTTCCAGCAGCCTCGCGGCGGGGGGCAAGACCTACGAGCAGTACTTC; J gene: TRBJ2-7; clone size: NA; V gene: TRBV7-9; D gene: TRBD2
CDR3 protein: CASSLAGRTSYEQYF; CDR3 DNA: TGCGCCAGCAGCTTGGCCGGGAGGACCTCCTACGAGCAGTACTTC; J gene: TRBJ2-7; clone size: once; V gene: TRBV5-1; D gene: TRBD2
CDR3 protein: CSASEGGEQFF; CDR3 DNA: TGCAGTGCTAGCGAGGGGGGGGAGCAGTTCTTC; J gene: TRBJ2-1; clone size: NA; V gene: TRBV20-1; D gene: NA
CDR3 protein: CASSQDGLAGAYNEQFF; CDR3 DNA: TGTGCCAGCAGCCAAGATGGGCTAGCGGGAGCCTACAATGAGCAGTTCTTC; J gene: TRBJ2-1; clone size: NA; V gene: TRBV4-2; D gene: TRBD2
CDR3 protein: CASRLLLDSPLNEAFF; CDR3 DNA: TGTGCCAGCAGATTACTTTTGGACAGTCCCCTAAATGAAGCTTTCTTT; J gene: TRBJ1-1; clone size: few; V gene: TRBV6-6; D gene: NA
CDR3 protein: CASSAIAGGTDTQYF; CDR3 DNA: TGTGCCAGCAGTGCAATAGCGGGAGGAACAGATACGCAGTATTTT; J gene: TRBJ2-3; clone size: once; V gene: TRBV6-4; D gene: TRBD2
CDR3 protein: CASSWGLAGVAEQFF; CDR3 DNA: TGTGCCAGCAGCTGGGGACTAGCGGGGGTGGCTGAGCAGTTCTTC; J gene: TRBJ2-1; clone size: NA; V gene: TRBV7-6; D gene: TRBD2
CDR3 protein: CASSLEGSGRANEQFF; CDR3 DNA: TGCGCCAGCAGCTTGGAGGGTAGCGGGAGGGCAAATGAGCAGTTCTTC; J gene: TRBJ2-1; clone size: NA; V gene: TRBV5-1; D gene: TRBD2
CDR3 protein: CASSPGTYEQYF; CDR3 DNA: TGCGCCAGCAGCCCAGGAACCTACGAGCAGTACTTC; J gene: TRBJ2-7; clone size: NA; V gene: TRBV5-1; D gene: NA
CDR3 protein: CSSSPKSRLARGTDTQYF; CDR3 DNA: TGTTCCAGCAGCCCCAAGTCCAGACTCGCCCGCGGCACAGATACGCAGTATTTT; J gene: TRBJ2-3; clone size: NA; V gene: TRBV7-9; D gene: NA
CDR3 protein: CASSVGGGFTEAFF; CDR3 DNA: TGTGCCAGCAGCGTAGGTGGGGGGTTTACTGAAGCTTTCTTT; J gene: TRBJ1-1; clone size: once; V gene: TRBV9; D gene: NA
CDR3 protein: CASSFAAAGEKLFF; CDR3 DNA: TGTGCCAGCAGTTTCGCGGCAGCGGGAGAAAAACTGTTTTTT; J gene: TRBJ1-4; clone size: NA; V gene: TRBV27; D gene: NA
CDR3 protein: CASSPGRQNIQYF; CDR3 DNA: TGTGCCAGCAGCCCAGGCCGTCAAAACATTCAGTACTTC; J gene: TRBJ2-4; clone size: NA; V gene: TRBV11-2; D gene: NA
CDR3 protein: CASTLDRISSYEQYF; CDR3 DNA: TGTGCCAGCACCCTAGACAGGATAAGCTCCTACGAGCAGTACTTC; J gene: TRBJ2-7; clone size: NA; V gene: TRBV6-1; D gene: NA
CDR3 protein: CATSRETRYQPQHF; CDR3 DNA: TGTGCCACCAGCAGAGAGACAAGGTATCAGCCCCAGCATTTT; J gene: TRBJ1-5; clone size: NA; V gene: TRBV15; D gene: NA
CDR3 protein: CASSLDRGIVNTEAFF; CDR3 DNA: TGTGCCAGTAGTTTGGACAGGGGGATAGTGAACACTGAAGCTTTCTTT; J gene: TRBJ1-1; clone size: NA; V gene: TRBV19; D gene: TRBD1
CDR3 protein: CASSLWGQGIYEQYF; CDR3 DNA: TGTGCCAGCAGCTTATGGGGGCAGGGTATCTACGAGCAGTACTTC; J gene: TRBJ2-7; clone size: NA; V gene: TRBV7-2; D gene: NA
CDR3 protein: CASSSWREGPHNEQFF; CDR3 DNA: TGTGCCAGCAGCTCTTGGCGGGAGGGCCCTCACAATGAGCAGTTCTTC; J gene: TRBJ2-1; clone size: NA; V gene: TRBV28; D gene: TRBD2
CDR3 protein: CASSGGGGQGYEQYF; CDR3 DNA: TGTGCCAGCAGCGGAGGAGGGGGACAGGGATACGAGCAGTACTTC; J gene: TRBJ2-7; clone size: NA; V gene: TRBV9; D gene: TRBD1
CDR3 protein: CASSRAGEQFF; CDR3 DNA: TGCGCCAGCAGCCGGGCCGGTGAGCAGTTCTTC; J gene: TRBJ2-1; clone size: NA; V gene: TRBV4-3; D gene: NA
CDR3 protein: CAISKDRENTEAFF; CDR3 DNA: TGTGCCATCAGTAAGGACCGGGAGAACACTGAAGCTTTCTTT; J gene: TRBJ1-1; clone size: NA; V gene: TRBV10-3; D gene: NA
CDR3 protein: CAWSVGGGPYEQYF; CDR3 DNA: TGTGCCTGGAGTGTAGGGGGGGGCCCCTACGAGCAGTACTTC; J gene: TRBJ2-7; clone size: NA; V gene: TRBV30; D gene: NA
CDR3 protein: CASSPGQGANTGELFF; CDR3 DNA: TGTGCCAGCAGCCCAGGACAGGGGGCTAACACCGGGGAGCTGTTTTTT; J gene: TRBJ2-2; clone size: NA; V gene: TRBV11-3; D gene: TRBD1
CDR3 protein: CASSLNQDYGYTF; CDR3 DNA: TGTGCCAGCAGTTTAAACCAGGACTATGGCTACACCTTC; J gene: TRBJ1-2; clone size: NA; V gene: TRBV28; D gene: NA
CDR3 protein: CASSLLFGETQYF; CDR3 DNA: TGCGCCAGCAGCCTTCTTTTCGGGGAGACCCAGTACTTC; J gene: TRBJ2-5; clone size: NA; V gene: TRBV4-1; D gene: NA
CDR3 protein: CASSFPSESYNEQFF; CDR3 DNA: TGTGCCAGCAGTTTCCCTAGCGAGTCCTACAATGAGCAGTTCTTC; J gene: TRBJ2-1; clone size: NA; V gene: TRBV25-1; D gene: NA
CDR3 protein: CASSQGLTVMEKLFF; CDR3 DNA: TGCGCCAGCAGCCAAGGTTTGACTGTCATGGAAAAACTGTTTTTT; J gene: TRBJ1-4; clone size: NA; V gene: TRBV4-1; D gene: NA
CDR3 protein: CASSLQGGTGNTIYF; CDR3 DNA: TGTGCCAGCAGCCTACAGGGGGGCACTGGAAACACCATATATTTT; J gene: TRBJ1-3; clone size: NA; V gene: TRBV7-9; D gene: TRBD1
CDR3 protein: CASSTRQGTEAFF; CDR3 DNA: TGTGCTAGCAGCACCCGACAGGGCACTGAAGCTTTCTTT; J gene: TRBJ1-1; clone size: few; V gene: TRBV7-7; D gene: TRBD1
CDR3 protein: CASSLARTHEQYF; CDR3 DNA: TGTGCCAGCAGCTTGGCGCGTACCCACGAGCAGTACTTC; J gene: TRBJ2-7; clone size: NA; V gene: TRBV5-4; D gene: NA
CDR3 protein: CASSAGSTDTQYF; CDR3 DNA: TGTGCCAGCAGTGCGGGGAGCACAGATACGCAGTATTTT; J gene: TRBJ2-3; clone size: few; V gene: TRBV6-4; D gene: NA
CDR3 protein: CASSPRDYGYTF; CDR3 DNA: TGTGCCAGTAGTCCCCGGGACTATGGCTACACCTTC; J gene: TRBJ1-2; clone size: NA; V gene: TRBV19; D gene: NA
CDR3 protein: CASSLAGGPDNEQFF; CDR3 DNA: TGTGCCAGCAGCTTAGCGGGGGGTCCAGACAATGAGCAGTTCTTC; J gene: TRBJ2-1; clone size: NA; V gene: TRBV7-6; D gene: NA
CDR3 protein: CASSFRTGVETQYF; CDR3 DNA: TGCGCCAGCAGCTTTAGGACAGGGGTAGAGACCCAGTACTTC; J gene: TRBJ2-5; clone size: NA; V gene: TRBV7-8; D gene: TRBD1
CDR3 protein: CASSSKLGLAPYEQYF; CDR3 DNA: TGTGCCAGCAGCTCCAAGCTCGGACTAGCGCCCTACGAGCAGTACTTC; J gene: TRBJ2-7; clone size: once; V gene: TRBV5-4; D gene: TRBD2
CDR3 protein: CAISAGTGPTDTQYF; CDR3 DNA: TGTGCCATCAGTGCCGGGACAGGGCCCACAGATACGCAGTATTTT; J gene: TRBJ2-3; clone size: NA; V gene: TRBV10-3; D gene: TRBD1
CDR3 protein: CATKQGQTYEQYF; CDR3 DNA: TGTGCCACCAAACAGGGGCAAACCTACGAGCAGTACTTC; J gene: TRBJ2-7; clone size: once; V gene: TRBV6-5; D gene: TRBD1
CDR3 protein: CASRPDWNEQFF; CDR3 DNA: TGTGCCAGCAGACCCGACTGGAATGAGCAGTTCTTC; J gene: TRBJ2-1; clone size: few; V gene: TRBV11-2; D gene: NA
CDR3 protein: CASSQQGAGNTIYF; CDR3 DNA: TGTGCCAGCTCACAACAGGGGGCTGGAAACACCATATATTTT; J gene: TRBJ1-3; clone size: NA; V gene: TRBV18; D gene: TRBD1
CDR3 protein: CASSPYRAPRDGYTF; CDR3 DNA: TGTGCCAGCAGTCCCTACAGGGCCCCTCGGGATGGCTACACCTTC; J gene: TRBJ1-2; clone size: few; V gene: TRBV27; D gene: NA